This TCR beta chain came from a study of shared T cell receptors in the human thymus. The data were produced by immunoSEQ multiplex PCR, yet TCRdb's version contains in-frame clones alone and is incomplete. The table records hundreds of thousands of clones, more than 85% of them present only once. Per the germline V gene, CDR1 is LGHNA and CDR2 is YNFKEQ. The length of the CDR3 is 19 residues. V gave up 0 bases and J gave up 2 bases; unmatched junction bases: 12. This sequence joins TRBV4-2 and TRBJ2-1, with 8 bases fitting TRBD2. The source material was thymocytes. This sequence originates from a human donor. The CDR3 coding sequence is TGTGCCAGCAGCCAAGATTACCGGCGAGCGGGAGTACCCTACAATGAGCAGTTCTTC. As protein: CASSQDYRRAGVPYNEQFF.